This T cell receptor (beta chain) was recovered during a study of OX40 agonist ivuxolimab in advanced cancers. Findings and caveats of the study: With doses of 0.1 to 3.0 mg/kg, CD4+ and CD8+ blood T cells had undergone clonal expansion by week 6. In the 0.1-3.0 mg/kg groups, partial responders showed among the lowest expansion.

CDR1 MNHNS and CDR2 SASEGT come from the germline V gene. V lost 7 bases to trimming and J lost 0 bases, with 10 bases between them. This CDR3 is built from 15 residues. To note about this clone: Its antigen is not identified.

Sequencing used immunoSEQ multiplex PCR; TCRdb keeps in-frame clones, though not all of them. The table has 35,000 to 50,000 clones, 70% to 90% seen once. Sequencing used CD4+ or CD8+ T cells sorted from blood, obtained in a trial of the OX40 agonist ivuxolimab. The chain couples TRBV6-1 to TRBJ2-6; D not certain. The origin of this receptor is an adult with an advanced solid tumor such as melanoma, head and neck, liver or kidney cancer. The CDR3 coding sequence is TGTGCCAGCACCCCTAGGGTCTCTGGGGCCAACGTCCTGACTTTC. The encoded protein is CASTPRVSGANVLTF.